This TCR beta chain is from a study of blood T cell repertoires in COVID-19. Background on the study: PBMCs, B-cell-depleted T cells, or T cells were the source of the cDNA or gDNA that made up the material.

In the original processing: Counts of nucleated cells, estimated from reference gene primer amplification, were obtained. Method: immunoSEQ multiplex PCR; TCRdb's copy keeps in-frame clones and lacks some. V and J calls and clone size come straight from that table; D and trimming were deduced from the DNA. The data contain around 260,000 clones, 91% of them seen just once; the ten biggest clones take up 2% to 2.5%. Trimming cost V 0 bases and J 6 bases, with 12 bases left between them. The germline V gene has CDR1 SGHRS and CDR2 YFSETQ. The CDR3 is 15 residues long. Material: peripheral blood. The rearrangement joins TRBV5-1 to TRBJ2-2; D remains ambiguous. The source is a woman in her thirties with COVID-19, enrolled during active disease. The CDR3 DNA is TGCGCCAGCAGCTTGGAATCGGGTGTAGCCGGGGAGCTGTTTTTT. Its translation: CASSLESGVAGELFF.